The 15 T cell receptor beta chains in this list originate from one sample, sequenced in a study of cytomegalovirus exposure and HLA in healthy donors. PCR employed 60 Vbeta and 13 Jbeta primers. Measured with immunoSEQ multiplex PCR; TCRdb has only the in-frame clones, and not every one. The top ten hold about 2.9% of the sample, which has 150,000 to 200,000 clones, less than 80% seen once. Sequencing was done on a sample of PBMCs. These receptors originate from a man aged 40-55 years in good health and CMV-seronegative.

In this sample, this clone turned up a few times. V is TRBV5-5 and J is TRBJ2-7; a possible D gene is TRBD1 (5 bases). The CDR3 has 13 residues. V lost 3 bases and J 3 bases, leaving 10 bases between the germline ends. The germline CDR1 and CDR2 sequences are SGHKS and YYEKEE (reference sequence). CDR3 sequence reads: CASSWWQGYEQYF. DNA of the CDR3: TGTGCCAGCAGCTGGTGGCAGGGCTACGAGCAGTACTTC.

The rearrangement links TRBV19 to TRBJ2-5; 8 bases are a match to TRBD1. The V gene end was trimmed by 6 bases and the J gene end by 5 bases; junction bases not matched to a gene: 11. The CDR3 is 15 residues long. The germline V gene has CDR1 LNHDA and CDR2 SQIVND (reference sequence). CDR3: CASRNLGQAEETQYF. CDR3 DNA: TGTGCCAGTAGAAATCTGGGACAGGCGGAGGAGACCCAGTACTTC.

This clone was counted between two and nine times. The V call is TRBV30, the J call TRBJ2-1; the match to TRBD2 covers 7 bases. This CDR3 spans 14 amino acids. Germline V gene lookup returns CDR1 GTSNPN and CDR2 SVGIG (reference sequence). The V gene end was trimmed by 0 bases and the J gene end by 4 bases; junction bases not matched to a gene: 3. CDR3 coding DNA: TGTGCCTGGAGTGTACCTAGCGGATACAATGAGCAGTTCTTC. Translated, it gives CAWSVPSGYNEQFF.

The chain carries TRBV9 and TRBJ2-1; TRBD2 agrees at 12 bases. CDR3 size: 16 residues. From germline, CDR1 is SGDLS and CDR2 YYNGEE. V gave up 4 bases and J gave up 6 bases; unmatched junction bases: 8. CDR3 region: CASSPRTSGMRNEQFF. In DNA form, the CDR3 reads TGTGCCAGCAGCCCCAGGACTAGCGGGATGCGCAATGAGCAGTTCTTC.

The gene calls are TRBV7-9 and TRBJ2-7, with TRBD2 matching over 13 bases. CDR3 size: 15 residues. Germline CDR1 is SEHNR and CDR2 is FQNEAQ (reference sequence). Unmatched junction bases numbered 1, after V lost 3 bases and J lost 2 bases. The DNA for the CDR3 is TGTGCCAGCAGCTTCGGACTAGCGGGGGCCTACGAGCAGTACTTC. Translated: CASSFGLAGAYEQYF.

This chain connects TRBV4-2 to TRBJ2-7; the match to TRBD1 covers 11 bases. This CDR3 spans 17 amino acids. Per the germline V gene, CDR1 is LGHNA and CDR2 is YNFKEQ. Trimming removed 2 bases from V and 4 bases from J; junction bases left unmatched: 10. The CDR3 region has the DNA TGTGCCAGCAGCCAAACCGGGACAGGGGGGATCAAGTACGAGCAGTACTTC. Its protein is CASSQTGTGGIKYEQYF.

This clone has only a few counts. V gene TRBV4-1 combines with J gene TRBJ2-2; D possibly corresponds to TRBD2 (5 bases). V shed 1 base and J shed 1 base, with 10 bases lying between them. Per the germline V gene, CDR1 is MGHRA and CDR2 is YSYEKL. The CDR3 is 16 residues long. CDR3 sequence (DNA): TGCGCCAGCAGCCAAGTGAGGGAGTTGAACACCGGGGAGCTGTTTTTT. It codes for CASSQVRELNTGELFF.

CDR3 in DNA: TGTGCCAGCAGCGACGGAGGGGCGGGCTACGAGCAGTACTTC. Its protein product is CASSDGGAGYEQYF. V gene TRBV5-6 combines with J gene TRBJ2-7, with a tentative D call TRBD2 (6 bases). The CDR3 contains 14 residues. Germline V gene sequence: CDR1 SGHDT, CDR2 YYEEEE. V lost 4 bases, J lost 3 bases, and 14 bases lay in between.

The chain is built from TRBV4-1 and TRBJ1-5; 9 bases are a match to TRBD1. Germline V CDR1 and CDR2: MGHRA, YSYEKL. V trimming: 1 base; J trimming: 5 bases; junction bases outside the gene matches: 6. This CDR3 has 16 residues. The CDR3 reads CASSQVDRGADQPQHF. The CDR3, as DNA: TGCGCCAGCAGCCAAGTGGACAGGGGTGCGGATCAGCCCCAGCATTTT.

This clone was observed a handful of times. The chain couples TRBV6-5 to TRBJ1-2; 11 bases align to TRBD1. CDR1 and CDR2 from the germline V gene are MNHEY and SVGAGI. CDR3 size: 13 residues. J gave up 10 bases and V 6 bases, and 7 bases lay outside the gene matches. CDR3 in DNA: TGTGCCAGCAGCCGGACAGGGGGCTGGGACTACACCTTC. Translating gives CASSRTGGWDYTF.

The chain joins TRBV4-1 to TRBJ2-7; TRBD1 matches 9 bases. The V gene end was trimmed by 0 bases and the J gene end by 5 bases; junction bases not matched to a gene: 8. This CDR3 region has 16 residues. Per the germline V gene, CDR1 is MGHRA and CDR2 is YSYEKL. The CDR3 nucleotides read TGCGCCAGCAGCCAAGAATACGGGACAGGGATCAACGAGCAGTACTTC. It codes for CASSQEYGTGINEQYF.

This chain uses TRBV6-1 with TRBJ1-1; D might be TRBD1 (5 bases). Looked up from germline, CDR1 is MNHNS and CDR2 is SASEGT. V lost 5 bases, J lost 4 bases, and 14 bases lay in between. This CDR3 spans 14 amino acids. The CDR3 coding sequence is TGTGCCAGCAGTCCCTATCAGGGCTCCACTGAAGCTTTCTTT. It codes for CASSPYQGSTEAFF.

This chain joins TRBV30 and TRBJ2-3, with 8 positions matching TRBD1. The V gene's germline CDR1 is GTSNPN and CDR2 SVGIG (reference sequence). The CDR3 has 14 residues. The ends lost 3 bases at V and 1 base at J; junction bases unmatched: 3. The CDR3 DNA follows: TGTGCCTGGAGAAACAGGGGGGGCACAGATACGCAGTATTTT. Its translation: CAWRNRGGTDTQYF.

The chain uses TRBV19 and TRBJ2-7; 11 nucleotides line up with TRBD1. CDR3 length: 15 amino acids. Germline CDR1 is LNHDA and CDR2 is SQIVND (reference sequence). The junction had 11 bases not matched to a gene; V was cut back by 6 bases and J by 7 bases. This CDR3 is CASSPIGTGGEEQYF. Written as DNA, the CDR3 is TGTGCCAGTAGCCCTATAGGGACAGGGGGTGAGGAGCAGTACTTC.

This chain joins TRBV27 and TRBJ2-7, with 7 bases fitting TRBD1. Germline trimming cut 5 bases from V and 3 bases from J; bases unmatched to any gene: 7. The CDR3 is 14 residues long. From germline, CDR1 is MNHEY and CDR2 SMNVEV (reference sequence). The CDR3 nucleotides read TGTGCCAGCAGTCACCGGGACAGTGTCTACGAGCAGTACTTC. Its translation is CASSHRDSVYEQYF.